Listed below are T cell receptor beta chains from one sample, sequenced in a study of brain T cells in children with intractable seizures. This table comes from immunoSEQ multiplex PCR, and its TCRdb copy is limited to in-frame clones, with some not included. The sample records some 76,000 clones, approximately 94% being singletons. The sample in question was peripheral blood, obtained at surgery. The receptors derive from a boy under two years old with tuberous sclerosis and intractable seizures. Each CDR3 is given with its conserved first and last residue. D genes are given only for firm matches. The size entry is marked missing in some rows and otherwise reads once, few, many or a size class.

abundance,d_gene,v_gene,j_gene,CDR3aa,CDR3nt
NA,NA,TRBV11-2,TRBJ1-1,CASSLREGNTEAFF,TGTGCCAGCAGCTTAAGGGAGGGGAACACTGAAGCTTTCTTT
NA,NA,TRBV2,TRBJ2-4,CASSAGAKNIQYF,TGTGCCAGCAGTGCAGGGGCCAAAAACATTCAGTACTTC
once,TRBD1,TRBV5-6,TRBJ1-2,CASSWGTGPQNHYGYTF,TGTGCCAGCAGCTGGGGGACAGGGCCCCAAAATCACTATGGCTACACCTTC
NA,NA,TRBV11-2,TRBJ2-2,CASRLVTMTANTGELFF,TGTGCCAGCAGATTGGTTACTATGACAGCGAACACCGGGGAGCTGTTTTTT
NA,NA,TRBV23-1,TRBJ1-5,CARATAINQPQHF,TGCGCCAGGGCGACAGCTATCAATCAGCCCCAGCATTTT
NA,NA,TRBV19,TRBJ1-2,CASSTRVGYTF,TGTGCCAGTAGTACGCGGGTTGGTTACACCTTC
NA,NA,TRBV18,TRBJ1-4,CASSPIRGANKEKLFF,TGTGCCAGCTCACCAATTCGGGGTGCCAACAAGGAAAAACTGTTTTTT
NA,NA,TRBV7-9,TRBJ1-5,CASSSSGGGNQPQHF,TGTGCCAGCAGTTCAAGTGGGGGAGGCAATCAGCCCCAGCATTTT
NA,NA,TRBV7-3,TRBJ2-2,CASSLNTGLGELFF,TGTGCCAGCAGCTTAAATACAGGGCTCGGGGAGCTGTTTTTT
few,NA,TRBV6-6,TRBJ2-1,CASSPGGDHNEQFF,TGTGCCAGCAGCCCCGGCGGGGACCACAATGAGCAGTTCTTC
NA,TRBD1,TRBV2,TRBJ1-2,CASSEAPTGTGGYTF,TGTGCCAGCAGTGAAGCGCCGACAGGGACAGGGGGCTACACCTTC
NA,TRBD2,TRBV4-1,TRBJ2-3,CATAGLAGGRDTQYF,TGCGCCACCGCGGGGCTGGCGGGAGGGAGAGATACGCAGTATTTT
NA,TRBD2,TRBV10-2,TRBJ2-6,CASRRSGGDSGANVLTF,TGCGCCAGCAGGAGGAGCGGGGGCGACTCTGGGGCCAACGTCCTGACTTTC
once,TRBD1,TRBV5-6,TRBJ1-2,CASSPGTGANYGYTF,TGTGCCAGCAGCCCAGGGACAGGCGCTAACTATGGCTACACCTTC
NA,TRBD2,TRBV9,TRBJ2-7,CASSPAGSGGPSYEQYF,TGTGCCAGCAGCCCGGCCGGTAGCGGGGGGCCTTCCTACGAGCAGTACTTC
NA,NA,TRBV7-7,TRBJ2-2,CASSSGNEEGPLNTGELFF,TGTGCTAGCAGCTCAGGTAACGAAGAGGGGCCCTTAAACACCGGGGAGCTGTTTTTT
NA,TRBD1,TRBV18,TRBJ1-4,CASSPETGVEKLFF,TGTGCCAGCTCACCAGAAACAGGGGTTGAAAAACTGTTTTTT
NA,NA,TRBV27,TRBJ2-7,CASSLSRGEASYEQYF,TGTGCCAGCAGTTTATCGAGGGGGGAGGCCTCCTACGAGCAGTACTTC
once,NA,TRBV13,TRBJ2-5,CASSLDHQETQYF,TGTGCCAGCAGCTTAGACCACCAAGAGACCCAGTACTTC
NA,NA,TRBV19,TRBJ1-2,CASSINLGQINYGYTF,TGTGCCAGTAGTATCAATTTGGGGCAGATAAACTATGGCTACACCTTC
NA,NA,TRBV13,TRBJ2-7,CASSLYPGSYEQYF,TGTGCCAGCAGCCTATACCCCGGATCTTACGAGCAGTACTTC
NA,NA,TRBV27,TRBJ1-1,CASTPIWGTEAFF,TGTGCCAGCACACCAATCTGGGGCACTGAAGCTTTCTTT
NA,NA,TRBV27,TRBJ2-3,CASGEGGDTQYF,TGTGCCAGCGGAGAGGGGGGAGATACGCAGTATTTT
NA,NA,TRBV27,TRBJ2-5,CASSLSLGETQYF,TGTGCCAGCAGTTTATCCCTGGGAGAGACCCAGTACTTC
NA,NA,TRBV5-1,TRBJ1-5,CASRLGQGDSNQPQHF,TGCGCCAGCAGACTCGGGCAAGGGGATAGCAATCAGCCCCAGCATTTT
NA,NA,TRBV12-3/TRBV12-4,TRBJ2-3,CASSREITQYF,TGTGCCAGCAGCCGCGAAATTACGCAGTATTTT
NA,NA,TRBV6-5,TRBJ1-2,CASRPDRNYGYTF,TGTGCCAGCAGGCCCGACAGAAACTATGGCTACACCTTC
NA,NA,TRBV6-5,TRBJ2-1,CASSPSGVMNEQFF,TGTGCCAGCAGCCCATCAGGAGTCATGAATGAGCAGTTCTTC
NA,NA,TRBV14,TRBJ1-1,CASSQDLPRRTEAFF,TGTGCCAGCAGCCAAGATCTCCCCCGTCGGACTGAAGCTTTCTTT
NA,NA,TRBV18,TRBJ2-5,CASFLGVGLRETQYF,TGTGCCAGCTTCCTCGGCGTGGGTCTTAGAGAGACCCAGTACTTC
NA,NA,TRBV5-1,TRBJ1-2,CASRTETNYGYTF,TGCGCCAGCAGAACAGAGACTAACTATGGCTACACCTTC
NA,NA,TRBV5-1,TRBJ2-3,CASTPGITDTQYF,TGCGCCAGCACCCCGGGCATCACAGATACGCAGTATTTT
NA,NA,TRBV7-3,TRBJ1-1,CASSLFAGEGTPNTEAFF,TGTGCCAGCAGCTTATTCGCCGGGGAGGGGACACCGAACACTGAAGCTTTCTTT
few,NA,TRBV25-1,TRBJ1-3,CASRRGAENTIYF,TGTGCCAGCAGGAGGGGAGCGGAAAACACCATATATTTT
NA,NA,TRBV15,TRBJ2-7,CATSRDVAVRGGGSYEQYF,TGTGCCACCAGCAGAGACGTGGCCGTACGGGGCGGCGGGTCCTACGAGCAGTACTTC
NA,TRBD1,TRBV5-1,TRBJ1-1,CASSSTGQMNTEAFF,TGCGCCAGCAGCTCGACGGGACAGATGAACACTGAAGCTTTCTTT
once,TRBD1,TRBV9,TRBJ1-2,CASSEPGQGSYGYTF,TGTGCCAGCAGCGAACCGGGACAGGGAAGCTATGGCTACACCTTC